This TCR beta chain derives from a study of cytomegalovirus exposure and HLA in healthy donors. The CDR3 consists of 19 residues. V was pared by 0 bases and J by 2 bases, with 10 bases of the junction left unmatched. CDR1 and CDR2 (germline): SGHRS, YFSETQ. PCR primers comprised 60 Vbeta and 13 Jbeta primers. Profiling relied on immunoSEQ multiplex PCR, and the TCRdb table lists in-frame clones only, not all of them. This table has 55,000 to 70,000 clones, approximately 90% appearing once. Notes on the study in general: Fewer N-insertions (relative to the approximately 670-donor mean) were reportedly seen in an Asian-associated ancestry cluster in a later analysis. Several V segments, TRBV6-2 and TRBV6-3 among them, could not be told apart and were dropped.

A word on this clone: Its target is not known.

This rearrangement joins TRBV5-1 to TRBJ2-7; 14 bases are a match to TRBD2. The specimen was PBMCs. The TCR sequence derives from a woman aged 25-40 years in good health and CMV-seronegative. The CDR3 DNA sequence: TGCGCCAGCAGCTTGGGCCCGGGACTAGCGGGAGCCATTCCCTACGAGCAGTACTTC. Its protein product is CASSLGPGLAGAIPYEQYF.